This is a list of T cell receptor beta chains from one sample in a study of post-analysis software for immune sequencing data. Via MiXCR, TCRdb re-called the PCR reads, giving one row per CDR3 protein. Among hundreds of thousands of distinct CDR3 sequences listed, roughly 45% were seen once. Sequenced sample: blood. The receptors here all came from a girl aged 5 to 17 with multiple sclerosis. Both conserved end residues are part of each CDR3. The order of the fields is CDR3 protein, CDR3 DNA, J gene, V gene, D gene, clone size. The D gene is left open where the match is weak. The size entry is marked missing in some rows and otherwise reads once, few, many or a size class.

CDR3: CASSLGATGVGQFF; DNA: TGTGCCAGCAGCTTGGGGGCGACGGGAGTAGGGCAGTTCTTC; J: TRBJ2-1; V: TRBV7-3; D: -; size: -
CDR3: CASRERNEQFF; DNA: TGTGCCAGCAGGGAACGCAATGAGCAGTTCTTC; J: TRBJ2-1; V: TRBV6-2/TRBV6-3; D: -; size: many
CDR3: CASSLGSGRGYNEQFF; DNA: TGTGCCAGCAGCTTAGGGTCAGGGAGGGGGTACAATGAGCAGTTCTTC; J: TRBJ2-1; V: TRBV7-2; D: -; size: -
CDR3: CASSEQQDYEQYF; DNA: TGTGCCAGCAGTGAGCAACAGGACTACGAGCAGTACTTC; J: TRBJ2-7; V: TRBV25-1; D: -; size: -
CDR3: CASSLLSSGETQYF; DNA: TGTGCCAGCAGTTTATTGTCTAGCGGGGAGACCCAGTACTTC; J: TRBJ2-5; V: TRBV28; D: TRBD2; size: few
CDR3: CSASIRDPLDEQFF; DNA: TGCAGTGCTAGTATCCGGGATCCGCTGGATGAGCAGTTCTTC; J: TRBJ2-1; V: TRBV20-1; D: -; size: -
CDR3: CASSHPARGNYGYTF; DNA: TGTGCCAGCAGTCACCCGGCGAGGGGTAACTATGGCTACACCTTC; J: TRBJ1-2; V: TRBV12-3/TRBV12-4; D: -; size: -
CDR3: CSAGDQTALRNEQFF; DNA: TGCAGTGCTGGAGATCAGACGGCCCTACGGAATGAGCAGTTCTTC; J: TRBJ2-1; V: TRBV20-1; D: -; size: -
CDR3: CASSLSLRYNEQFF; DNA: TGTGCCAGCAGTTTAAGTCTAAGGTACAATGAGCAGTTCTTC; J: TRBJ2-1; V: TRBV12-3/TRBV12-4; D: -; size: -
CDR3: CASSSGTGGRNEQYF; DNA: TGCGCCAGCAGTTCTGGGACAGGGGGCAGAAATGAGCAGTACTTC; J: TRBJ2-7; V: TRBV5-1; D: TRBD1; size: -
CDR3: CSATGGPLLETQYF; DNA: TGCAGTGCTACCGGAGGGCCCTTGTTGGAGACCCAGTACTTC; J: TRBJ2-5; V: TRBV20-1; D: -; size: -
CDR3: CSAYASGRADQETQYF; DNA: TGCAGTGCTTACGCTAGCGGGAGGGCCGACCAAGAGACCCAGTACTTC; J: TRBJ2-5; V: TRBV20-1; D: TRBD2; size: -
CDR3: CASLGQTNQPQHF; DNA: TGTGCCAGCCTCGGACAGACCAATCAGCCCCAGCATTTT; J: TRBJ1-5; V: TRBV28; D: -; size: -
CDR3: CATSDPTSGMISEQFF; DNA: TGTGCCACCAGTGACCCGACTAGCGGGATGATTAGTGAGCAGTTCTTC; J: TRBJ2-1; V: TRBV24-1; D: TRBD2; size: few
CDR3: CASRGGYNEQFF; DNA: TGTGCCAGCAGAGGCGGCTACAATGAGCAGTTCTTC; J: TRBJ2-1; V: TRBV4-2; D: -; size: -
CDR3: CASSQERNYEQYF; DNA: TGCGCCAGCAGCCAAGAAAGGAACTACGAGCAGTACTTC; J: TRBJ2-7; V: TRBV4-3; D: -; size: -
CDR3: CASSLLAGVKGTDTQYF; DNA: TGTGCCAGCAGTTTACTAGCGGGAGTGAAGGGCACAGATACGCAGTATTTT; J: TRBJ2-3; V: TRBV12-3/TRBV12-4; D: TRBD2; size: once
CDR3: CASSDSQGDYEQYF; DNA: TGCGCCAGCAGTGACTCCCAGGGCGACTACGAGCAGTACTTC; J: TRBJ2-7; V: TRBV5-1; D: -; size: -
CDR3: CASSATPGQPSSGANVLTF; DNA: TGTGCCAGCAGCGCCACACCGGGACAGCCATCCTCTGGGGCCAACGTCCTGACTTTC; J: TRBJ2-6; V: TRBV7-9; D: TRBD1; size: -
CDR3: CASQGNNQPQHF; DNA: TGTGCCAGCCAGGGGAACAATCAGCCCCAGCATTTT; J: TRBJ1-5; V: TRBV7-9; D: -; size: -
CDR3: CASSLVQGTNYGYTF; DNA: TGTGCCAGCAGTTTAGTGCAGGGAACCAACTATGGCTACACCTTC; J: TRBJ1-2; V: TRBV12-3/TRBV12-4; D: -; size: -
CDR3: CASSSNRVSETQYF; DNA: TGTGCCAGCAGCTCCAACAGGGTTTCAGAGACCCAGTACTTC; J: TRBJ2-5; V: TRBV7-2; D: -; size: -
CDR3: CASSEDLGQYF; DNA: TGCGCCAGCAGTGAGGACCTGGGGCAGTACTTC; J: TRBJ2-7; V: TRBV10-2; D: -; size: -
CDR3: CATSAMSNEQFF; DNA: TGTGCCACCAGTGCTATGAGCAATGAGCAGTTCTTC; J: TRBJ2-1; V: TRBV24-1; D: -; size: -
CDR3: CASSFSAPYGYTF; DNA: TGTGCCAGCAGTTTTTCCGCCCCCTATGGCTACACCTTC; J: TRBJ1-2; V: TRBV28; D: -; size: few
CDR3: CASSDSTTNNEQFF; DNA: TGTGCCAGCAGTGACTCGACTACCAACAATGAGCAGTTCTTC; J: TRBJ2-1; V: TRBV6-4; D: -; size: -
CDR3: CASRPTGKGETQYF; DNA: TGTGCCAGCAGGCCGACAGGGAAGGGAGAGACCCAGTACTTC; J: TRBJ2-5; V: TRBV28; D: TRBD1; size: -
CDR3: CASSVGILGMHNEQFF; DNA: TGTGCCAGCAGCGTGGGGATTCTAGGGATGCACAATGAGCAGTTCTTC; J: TRBJ2-1; V: TRBV7-9; D: -; size: -